These 17 T cell receptor beta chains were all obtained from the same sample, sequenced in a study of shared clonotypes between healthy human individuals (dated by TCRdb to 2020 to 2022). The library came from the immunoSEQ multiplex PCR assay. This is the immuneACCESS table as TCRdb keeps it, with only in-frame sequences that have V and J called. A part of the clones is gone; compared with another copy, unresolved V genes explain less than half, and the rest is unexplained. The sample records 2 million to 2.5 million clones, approximately 90% of which are singletons. Jointly, the top ten make up around 0.4% of the sample. The sequenced material came from naive CD4+ T cells from PBMCs. Reading the label with the study, this specimen's cell subset or site is: CD45RA+ positively selected. These receptors were taken from a man younger than 30 in good health. Some clones in this sample may be carry-over from other donors' samples.

V usage is TRBV6-1 and J usage is TRBJ2-5; D is possibly TRBD1 (6 bases). From germline, CDR1 is MNHNS and CDR2 SASEGT. Trimming stripped 11 bases from V and 5 bases from J, with 18 bases between. This CDR3 comprises 13 residues. CDR3 nucleotide sequence: TGTGCCGGAGGACAGCTTATGGGGGAGACCCAGTACTTC. Amino acid sequence: CAGGQLMGETQYF.

Notes on this clone: Other DNA variants within this sample encode the same CDR3. The V gene is TRBV7-9, the J gene TRBJ2-7; no definite D call. Germline V gene data show CDR1 as SEHNR and CDR2 as FQNEAQ (reference sequence). This CDR3 comprises 13 residues. Trimming took off 2 bases at V and 3 bases at J, with 8 bases between the two ends. The DNA of the CDR3 is TGTGCCAGCAGCTTAACGAATAGCTACGAGCAGTACTTC. Protein sequence: CASSLTNSYEQYF.

The chain carries TRBV19 and TRBJ2-3, with D uncertain. V was clipped by 2 bases and J by 3 bases, with 3 bases between them. Germline CDR1 LNHDA, CDR2 SQIVND (reference sequence). The CDR3 totals 12 residues. The CDR3 DNA follows: TGTGCCAGTAGTATAACGACAGATACGCAGTATTTT. This translates into CASSITTDTQYF.

This chain uses TRBV28 with TRBJ1-2; D unresolved. The length of the CDR3 is 13 residues. From germline, CDR1 is MDHEN and CDR2 SYDVKM. Deletions cut 3 bases from V and 9 bases from J, with 14 bases between. The CDR3 DNA follows: TGTGCCAGCAGTTTGGGATCGGGGTGGAGCTACACCTTC. Translating it yields CASSLGSGWSYTF.

This chain joins TRBV6-5 and TRBJ1-1; 10 nucleotides match TRBD1. Looked up from germline, CDR1 is MNHEY and CDR2 is SVGAGI. The V segment lost 6 bases and the J segment 7 bases; nucleotides outside the gene matches: 11. The CDR3 is 15 residues long. The CDR3 here is CASRLGQGERYEAFF. The DNA for the CDR3 is TGTGCCAGCAGACTTGGACAGGGGGAGAGGTATGAAGCTTTCTTT.

The chain combines TRBV5-4 with TRBJ2-7; D might be TRBD1 (5 bases). Trimming pared 1 base from V and 5 bases from J, leaving 13 bases between. CDR1 SGHNT and CDR2 YYREEE come from the germline V gene (reference sequence). The CDR3 runs 14 residues. CDR3 bases: TGTGCCAGCAGCTTGTCCAGGGTGACCCACGAGCAGTACTTC. It yields the protein CASSLSRVTHEQYF.

This chain uses TRBV4-2 with TRBJ2-4; D not certain. CDR3 length equals 17 residues. The germline V gene has CDR1 LGHNA and CDR2 YNFKEQ. V gave up 0 bases and J gave up 0 bases, with 12 bases separating them. This CDR3 is CASSQDIVSLAKNIQYF. The CDR3 nucleotides are TGTGCCAGCAGCCAAGATATAGTGTCTCTAGCCAAAAACATTCAGTACTTC.

CDR3 loop: CASSLQGLGGTDTQYF. In DNA form, the CDR3 reads TGCGCCAGCAGCTTACAGGGATTAGGCGGCACAGATACGCAGTATTTT. The V gene is TRBV5-1, the J gene TRBJ2-3; the D gene is possibly TRBD1 (6 bases). Trimming pared 2 bases from V and 1 base from J, leaving 14 bases between. The CDR3 loop spans 16 amino acids. Germline-derived CDR1 and CDR2 are SGHRS and YFSETQ.

The chain uses TRBV5-4 and TRBJ1-1; perhaps TRBD1 as D (6 bases). Germline V lookup: CDR1 SGHNT, CDR2 YYREEE (reference sequence). Trimming pared 2 bases from V and 4 bases from J, leaving 18 bases between. The CDR3 extends over 16 amino acids. Written as DNA, the CDR3 is TGTGCCAGCAGCTTCCCTGAACAGGGTTTCCTCACTGAAGCTTTCTTT. Translating gives CASSFPEQGFLTEAFF.

The J gene is TRBJ1-1, the V gene TRBV5-1, with D unclear. This CDR3 contains 15 residues. V was shortened by 0 bases and J by 5 bases, with 14 bases between the two germline ends. The V gene's germline CDR1 is SGHRS and CDR2 YFSETQ. Here the CDR3 reads CASSLGPHLGTEAFF. The CDR3 DNA reads as TGCGCCAGCAGCTTGGGGCCCCACCTGGGGACTGAAGCTTTCTTT.

The chain combines TRBV6-1 with TRBJ1-3; D is unresolved. Trimming took off 7 bases at V and 9 bases at J, with 13 bases between the two ends. This CDR3 has 12 residues. Germline V gene sequence: CDR1 MNHNS, CDR2 SASEGT. CDR3 in DNA: TGTGCCAGCACCAAACAGAGCGGCACCATATATTTT. Translating gives CASTKQSGTIYF.

The V and J genes are TRBV4-2 and TRBJ1-2; D perhaps matches TRBD1 (6 bases). Trimming took 4 bases from V and 6 from J, leaving 18 bases between them. From germline, CDR1 is LGHNA and CDR2 YNFKEQ. This CDR3 is built from 15 residues. The CDR3 region is CASSRVGAGTHGYTF. CDR3 bases: TGTGCCAGCAGCCGGGTGGGGGCAGGGACCCATGGCTACACCTTC.

The chain has TRBV4-1 and TRBJ2-2; no reliable D call. Deletions cut 3 bases from V and 8 bases from J, with 13 bases between. CDR1 and CDR2 from the germline V gene are MGHRA and YSYEKL. The CDR3 is made up of 14 amino acids. The CDR3 coding sequence is TGCGCCAGCAGCCACCCCTTGAGCGATGGGGAGCTGTTTTTT. It is translated as CASSHPLSDGELFF.

Turning to this clone: This CDR3 is also generated by other DNA sequences in the sample. The J gene is TRBJ1-5, the V gene TRBV28; the D is unclear. Germline V lookup: CDR1 MDHEN, CDR2 SYDVKM. Trimming pared 5 bases from V and 4 bases from J, leaving 6 bases between. The CDR3 length is 12 residues. CDR3 DNA: TGTGCCAGCAGTCTCGTAAATCAGCCCCAGCATTTT. It yields the protein CASSLVNQPQHF.

The rearrangement uses TRBV9 and TRBJ1-3; D uncertain. The germline V gene encodes CDR1 SGDLS and CDR2 YYNGEE. Trimming stripped 3 bases from V and 16 bases from J, with 26 bases between. The CDR3 spans 15 residues. In DNA, the CDR3 is TGTGCCAGCAGCGCAACGCCAACTGCTGCTCTGGAAAGCTATTTT. The encoded protein is CASSATPTAALESYF.

The chain has TRBV5-6 and TRBJ1-2; 9 bases align to TRBD1. CDR1 is SGHDT and CDR2 is YYEEEE in the germline V gene. The V segment lost 2 bases and the J segment 3 bases; nucleotides outside the gene matches: 8. This CDR3 contains 16 residues. The CDR3 is CASSFYRGLGYYGYTF. Written as DNA, the CDR3 is TGTGCCAGCAGCTTTTACAGGGGGCTAGGGTACTATGGCTACACCTTC.

The chain combines TRBV5-4 with TRBJ1-6, with a tentative D call TRBD1 (5 bases). The CDR3 is 14 amino acids. Germline V gives CDR1 SGHNT, CDR2 YYREEE (reference sequence). Trimming left V 0 bases short and J 6 bases short, with 7 bases between. The CDR3: CASSLGTLNSPLHF. CDR3 sequence (DNA): TGTGCCAGCAGCTTGGGGACACTTAATTCACCCCTCCACTTT.